These 15 T cell receptor beta chains were all obtained from the same sample, sequenced in a study of metastatic and nonmetastatic thyroid tumors. TCRdb reanalyzed the PCR reads via MiXCR. The table lists about 5,900 clones, 30% to 40% of them singletons. Patients underwent thyroid surgery, and none had received any treatment before it. The specimen sequenced was adjacent normal tissue. These TCRs come from a male donor with papillary thyroid cancer or a benign thyroid nodule (not recorded which). Some clones in this sample may be carry-over from other donors' samples.

This clone was counted a few times. The J gene is TRBJ2-1, the V gene TRBV14, with D perhaps matching TRBD1 or TRBD2 (6 bases each). The CDR3 spans 16 residues. Trimming took off 0 bases at V and 3 bases at J, with 12 bases between the two ends. Per the germline V gene, CDR1 is SGHDN and CDR2 is FVKESK. Here the CDR3 reads CASSQELGGLYNEQFF. CDR3 DNA sequence: TGTGCCAGCAGCCAAGAATTAGGGGGGCTCTACAATGAGCAGTTCTTC.

The chain links TRBV5-1 to TRBJ2-5; D not certain. The CDR3 extends over 13 amino acids. The germline gives CDR1 SGHRS, CDR2 YFSETQ. Trimming cost V 0 bases and J 2 bases, with 5 bases left between them. The CDR3 sequence is CASSLARQETQYF. CDR3 coding DNA: TGCGCCAGCAGCTTGGCCAGGCAAGAGACCCAGTACTTC.

Remarks on this clone: Other DNA sequences in this sample translate to the same CDR3. The chain carries TRBV5-1 and TRBJ2-7; TRBD2 is a possible D gene (5 bases). Germline values: CDR1 SGHRS, CDR2 YFSETQ. Trimming took off 0 bases at V and 0 bases at J, with 13 bases between the two ends. The CDR3 contains 16 residues. CDR3 sequence reads: CASSLGHRDSSYEQYF. CDR3 coding DNA: TGCGCCAGCAGCTTGGGTCATCGGGATAGCTCCTACGAGCAGTACTTC.

The gene calls are TRBV5-1 and TRBJ1-2, with TRBD1 identical over 9 bases. Germline values: CDR1 SGHRS, CDR2 YFSETQ. Trimming took 5 bases from V and 3 from J; bases not matched to a gene: 5. The CDR3 contains 14 residues. The CDR3 sequence: CASSEDRGYYGYTF. CDR3 bases: TGCGCCAGCAGTGAGGACAGGGGCTACTATGGCTACACCTTC.

V usage is TRBV12-3 or TRBV12-4 and J usage is TRBJ2-7; no clear D gene. With 1 base removed from V and 3 bases from J, the gap between germline ends came to 10 bases. The length of the CDR3 is 14 residues. The CDR3 reads CASSLEAAHYEQYF. The CDR3 DNA reads as TGTGCCAGCAGTTTAGAGGCAGCTCACTACGAGCAGTACTTC.

For the CDR3, the DNA is TGTGCCAGCAGCCCCCGGGGGGGTTTAAGCGAGCAGTACTTC. Translation: CASSPRGGLSEQYF. The chain couples TRBV3-1 to TRBJ2-7; 8 bases line up with TRBD2. V lost 4 bases to trimming and J lost 6 bases; unmatched junction nucleotides: 8. This CDR3 is built from 14 residues. Germline V lookup: CDR1 LGHDT, CDR2 YNNKEL (reference sequence).

This rearrangement joins TRBV19 to TRBJ2-1, with D perhaps TRBD2 (7 bases). CDR1 and CDR2 (germline): LNHDA, SQIVND (reference sequence). Trimming took 3 bases from V and 8 from J, leaving 11 bases between them. This CDR3 comprises 13 residues. The CDR3 nucleotides are TGTGCCAGTAGTATCGGGGGGCCCCATGAGCAGTTCTTC. Its translation is CASSIGGPHEQFF.

With regard to this clone: One junction end does not reproduce the germline sequence, and a read error may be involved. The rearrangement uses TRBV7-6 and TRBJ1-2, with TRBD1 as a possible D gene (5 bases). There are 16 residues in the CDR3. Germline CDR1 reads SGHVS; CDR2 reads FNYEAQ. CDR3 in amino acids: CVSSLQMGRKKYGYTF. The CDR3 nucleotides read TGTGTCAGCAGCTTACAAATGGGACGCAAGAAGTATGGCTACACCTTC.

This clone was counted only a few times. At one boundary the junction diverges from the germline segment, which might be a read error. The rearrangement joins TRBV9 to TRBJ2-7; weak D call: TRBD2 (5 bases). Germline V gives CDR1 SGDLS, CDR2 YYNGEE. This CDR3 is 14 amino acids long. The CDR3 region is CASSHRTGDYEKYF. In DNA, the CDR3 is TGTGCCAGCAGCCATCGGACTGGTGACTACGAGAAGTACTTC.

V usage is TRBV9 and J usage is TRBJ1-6; 7 bases are shared with TRBD1. The germline CDR1 and CDR2 sequences are SGDLS and YYNGEE. There are 16 residues in the CDR3. V was clipped by 4 bases and J by 6 bases; unmatched bases: 10. The DNA of the CDR3 is TGTGCCAGCAGCTCGAGTAACCGGGACAGTAATTCACCCCTCCACTTT. Protein product: CASSSSNRDSNSPLHF.

This clone occurred many times. This could be a read error, since a much larger clone is one nucleotide away. Within the sample, other DNA sequences also encode this same CDR3. The genes are TRBV20-1 and TRBJ1-6; perhaps TRBD1 as D (5 bases). This CDR3 is 11 amino acids long. Germline V lookup: CDR1 DFQATT, CDR2 SNEGSKA (reference sequence). CDR3 residues: CSATGGSPLHF. The CDR3 DNA reads TGCAGTGCTACCGGGGGTTCACCCCTCCACTTC.

The chain has TRBV12-3 or TRBV12-4 and TRBJ2-2; D call uncertain. This CDR3 has 15 amino acids. Trimming left V 7 bases short and J 0 bases short, with 12 bases between. The CDR3 sequence is CASTLSGANTGELFF. As DNA, the CDR3 is TGTGCCAGCACCCTGTCTGGGGCGAACACCGGGGAGCTGTTTTTT.

This clone is large by share. CDR3 sequence reads: CASSFLGFQPQHF. The CDR3 DNA reads as TGTGCCAGCAGTTTTCTGGGGTTTCAGCCCCAGCATTTT. The chain links TRBV28 to TRBJ1-5; D gene unclear. Germline CDR1 MDHEN, CDR2 SYDVKM. Deletions cut 3 bases from V and 6 bases from J, with 9 bases between. The length of the CDR3 is 13 residues.

The rearrangement links TRBV3-1 to TRBJ2-2; D remains unclear. The CDR3 extends over 12 amino acids. Germline CDR1 reads LGHDT; CDR2 reads YNNKEL (reference sequence). Trimming shortened V by 3 bases and J by 10 bases, and 9 bases separated the two germline ends. DNA for the CDR3: TGTGCCAGCAGCCACCAGAACCAGGAGCTGTTTTTT. Residues: CASSHQNQELFF.

The chain joins TRBV5-1 to TRBJ2-2; 8 nucleotides agree with TRBD2. The CDR3 has 16 residues. The ends lost 5 bases at V and 6 bases at J; junction bases unmatched: 12. CDR1 and CDR2 from the germline V gene are SGHRS and YFSETQ. CDR3 coding DNA: TGCGCCAGCAGTCAGGGACATAGCGGGAATCCCGGGGAGCTGTTTTTT. This codes for CASSQGHSGNPGELFF.